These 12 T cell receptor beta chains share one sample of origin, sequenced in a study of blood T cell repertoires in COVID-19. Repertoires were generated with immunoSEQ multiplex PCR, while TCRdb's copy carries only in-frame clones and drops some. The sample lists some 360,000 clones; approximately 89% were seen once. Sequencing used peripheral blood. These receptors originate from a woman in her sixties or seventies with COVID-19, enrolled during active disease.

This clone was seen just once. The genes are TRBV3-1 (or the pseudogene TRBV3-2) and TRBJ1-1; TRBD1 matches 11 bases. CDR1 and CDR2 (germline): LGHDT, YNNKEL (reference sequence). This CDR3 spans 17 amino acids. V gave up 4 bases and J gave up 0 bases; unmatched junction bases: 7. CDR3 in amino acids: CASSRHGQGALNTEAFF. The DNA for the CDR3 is TGTGCCAGCAGCCGCCACGGACAGGGGGCCCTGAACACTGAAGCTTTCTTT.

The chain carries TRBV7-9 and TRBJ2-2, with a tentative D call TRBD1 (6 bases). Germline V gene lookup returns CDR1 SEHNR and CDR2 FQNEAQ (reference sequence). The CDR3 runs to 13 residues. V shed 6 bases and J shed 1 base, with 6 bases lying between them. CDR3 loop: CASRTGNTGELFF. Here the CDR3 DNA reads TGTGCCAGCAGGACAGGGAACACCGGGGAGCTGTTTTTT.

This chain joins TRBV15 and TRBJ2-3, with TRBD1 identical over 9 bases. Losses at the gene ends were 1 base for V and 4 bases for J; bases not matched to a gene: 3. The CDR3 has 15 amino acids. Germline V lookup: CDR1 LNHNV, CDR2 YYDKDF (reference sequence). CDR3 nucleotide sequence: TGTGCCACCAGCAGAGTGGGACAGGGAGCAGATACGCAGTATTTT. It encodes CATSRVGQGADTQYF.

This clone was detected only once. CDR3 DNA: TGCGCCAGCAGCTTGTCGGGGCTAGCGGACGCCAATGAGCAGTTCTTC. Its protein product is CASSLSGLADANEQFF. V gene TRBV5-1 combines with J gene TRBJ2-1, with TRBD2 matching over 7 bases. J was trimmed by 6 bases and V by 1 base; bases with no gene match: 10. Germline V gives CDR1 SGHRS, CDR2 YFSETQ. There are 16 residues in the CDR3.

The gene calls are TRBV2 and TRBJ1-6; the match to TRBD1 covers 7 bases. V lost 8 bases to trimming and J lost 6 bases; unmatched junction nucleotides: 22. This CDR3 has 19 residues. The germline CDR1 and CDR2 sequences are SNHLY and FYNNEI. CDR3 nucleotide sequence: TGTGCCAGCTTGGAGGGCCGGTTTAGGACAGGCCGGGTTAATTCACCCCTCCACTTT. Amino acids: CASLEGRFRTGRVNSPLHF. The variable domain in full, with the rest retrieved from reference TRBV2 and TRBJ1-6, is EPEVTQTPSHQVTQMGQEVILRCVPISNHLYFYWYRQILGQKVEFLVSFYNNEISEKSEIFDDQFSVERPDGSNFTLKIRSTKLEDSAMYFCASLEGRFRTGRVNSPLHFGNGTRLTVT.

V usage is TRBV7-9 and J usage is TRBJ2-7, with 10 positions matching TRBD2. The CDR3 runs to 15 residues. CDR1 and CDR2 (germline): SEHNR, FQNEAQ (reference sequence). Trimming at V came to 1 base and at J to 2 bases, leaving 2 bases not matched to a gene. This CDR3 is CASSLGTSGTYEQYF. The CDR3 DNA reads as TGTGCCAGCAGCTTAGGGACTAGCGGAACCTACGAGCAGTACTTC.

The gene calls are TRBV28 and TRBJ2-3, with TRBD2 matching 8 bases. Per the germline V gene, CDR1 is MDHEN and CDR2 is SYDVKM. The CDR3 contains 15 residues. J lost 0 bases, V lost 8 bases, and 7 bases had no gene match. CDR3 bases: TGTGCCAGCGGCTTAGCGGGAAAAAGCACAGATACGCAGTATTTT. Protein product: CASGLAGKSTDTQYF.

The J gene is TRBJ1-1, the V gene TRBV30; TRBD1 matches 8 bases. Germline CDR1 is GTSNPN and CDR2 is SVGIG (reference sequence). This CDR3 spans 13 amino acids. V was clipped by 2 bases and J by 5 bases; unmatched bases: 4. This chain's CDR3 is CAWSPTGVTEAFF. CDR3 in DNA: TGTGCCTGGAGTCCGACAGGGGTTACTGAAGCTTTCTTT. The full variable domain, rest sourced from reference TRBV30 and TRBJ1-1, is SQTIHQWPATLVQPVGSPLSLECTVEGTSNPNLYWYRQAAGRGLQLLFYSVGIGQISSEVPQNLSASRPQDRQFILSSKKLLLSDSGFYLCAWSPTGVTEAFFGQGTRLTVV.

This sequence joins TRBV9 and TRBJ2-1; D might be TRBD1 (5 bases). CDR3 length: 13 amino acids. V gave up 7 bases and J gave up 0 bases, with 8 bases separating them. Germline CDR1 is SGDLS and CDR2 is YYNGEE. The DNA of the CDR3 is TGTGCCAGCGGAAGGGGCTCCTACAATGAGCAGTTCTTC. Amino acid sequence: CASGRGSYNEQFF.

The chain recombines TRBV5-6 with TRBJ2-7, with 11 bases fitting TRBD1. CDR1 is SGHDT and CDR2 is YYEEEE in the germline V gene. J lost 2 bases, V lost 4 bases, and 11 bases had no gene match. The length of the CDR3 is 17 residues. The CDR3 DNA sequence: TGTGCCAGCAGCCGGGGATCGAAGGGACAGGGGGCCTACGAGCAGTACTTC. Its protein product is CASSRGSKGQGAYEQYF.

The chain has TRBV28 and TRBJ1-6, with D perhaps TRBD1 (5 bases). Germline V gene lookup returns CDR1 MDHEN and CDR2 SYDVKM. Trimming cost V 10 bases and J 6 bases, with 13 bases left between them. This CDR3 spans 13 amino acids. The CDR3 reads CAIRSQGNSPLHF. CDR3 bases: TGTGCCATCCGATCTCAGGGTAATTCACCCCTCCACTTT.

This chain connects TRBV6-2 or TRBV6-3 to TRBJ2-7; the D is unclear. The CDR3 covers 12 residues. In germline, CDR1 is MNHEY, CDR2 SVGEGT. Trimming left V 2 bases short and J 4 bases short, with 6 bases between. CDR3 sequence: CASSYHNYEQYF. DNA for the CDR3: TGTGCCAGCAGTTACCACAATTACGAGCAGTACTTC.